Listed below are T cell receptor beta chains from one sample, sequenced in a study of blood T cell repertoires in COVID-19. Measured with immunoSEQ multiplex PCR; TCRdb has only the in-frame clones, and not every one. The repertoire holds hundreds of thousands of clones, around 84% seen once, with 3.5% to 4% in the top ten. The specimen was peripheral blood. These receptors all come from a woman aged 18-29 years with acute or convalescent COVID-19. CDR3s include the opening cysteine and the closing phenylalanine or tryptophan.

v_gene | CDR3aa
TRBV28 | CASSFAVYSNQPQHF
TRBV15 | CATSRAAGSTNEKLFF
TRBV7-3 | CASSRGQENSPLHF
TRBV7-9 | CASSLGTVPNYGYTF
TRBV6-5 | CASRPTGQAPKLFF
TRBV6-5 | CASTGPGQGTYEQYF
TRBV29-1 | CSVAKGTNTGELFF
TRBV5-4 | CASLGQGRVTEAFF
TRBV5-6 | CASSGGTVNEQYF
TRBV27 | CASNEGGANTGELFF
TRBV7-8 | CASSLGTRSYEQYF
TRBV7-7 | CASCEQGQPQETQYF
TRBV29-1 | CSAKTGVSYNSPLHF
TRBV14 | CASSLGGNSPLHF
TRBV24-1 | CATSDSWTSMADTQYF
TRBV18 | CASEKKGQGATGELFF
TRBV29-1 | CSVDRENTEAFF